This TCR beta chain was observed in a study of identical twins. Study outcomes and limitations: Those out-of-frame alpha sequences shared by twins showed an excess of low generation probability. Conclusions relied on cross-sectional statistical analysis, not following the same donors.

This clonotype was detected many times. Antigen: not known. TCRdb re-called the 5' RACE reads with MiXCR, one entry per CDR3 protein. The repertoire consists of some 1,600,000 distinct CDR3 sequences, with roughly a third occurring once and the leading ten covering 0.27%. The CDR3 runs 13 residues. What was sequenced was cord blood. The chain joins TRBV21-1 to TRBJ2-1; TRBD2, as called in the table, went unchecked against the DNA. TRBV21-1 is a pseudogene locus. The source of this sequence is a newborn girl in good health. The CDR3 sequence is CASSTGPQNEQFF. The CDR3 region has the DNA TGTGCCAGCAGCACAGGCCCTCAAAATGAGCAGTTCTTC.